The clone carrying this TCR beta chain was detected ten times or more. Its antigen is still unknown. Trimming removed 5 bases at V and 4 bases at J, with 19 bases between. CDR1 is SGHRS, CDR2 YFSETQ, per germline. CDR3 length: 16 amino acids. Broader study findings: Tumor memory CD4+ T cell TCR gene usage clustered with blood and lymph node memory CD4+ cells and lymph node naive CD4+ cells. The larger cohort examined one V-J beta rearrangement, not whole repertoires. Greatest tumor Treg TCR overlap was with tumor naive CD4+ cells.

The sorted Tregs were CD4+CD25+CD127-/low cells. Constant-region reverse primers amplified full-length variable regions, followed by semi-nested Nested Universal Primer A PCR. MiXCR was run by TCRdb on the 5' RACE reads, yielding one entry per CDR3 protein. Of about 55,000 distinct CDR3 sequences in the sample, 20% to 25% were seen once. This sequence originates from a female donor with breast cancer. The sample comprised tumor-infiltrating Tregs sorted from the breast tumor. This rearrangement joins TRBV5-1 to TRBJ2-1, with D perhaps matching TRBD2 (6 bases). In DNA, the CDR3 is TGCGCCAGCAGAATGAGGGGCCTAGCGATATACAATGAGCAGTTCTTC. It is translated as CASRMRGLAIYNEQFF.